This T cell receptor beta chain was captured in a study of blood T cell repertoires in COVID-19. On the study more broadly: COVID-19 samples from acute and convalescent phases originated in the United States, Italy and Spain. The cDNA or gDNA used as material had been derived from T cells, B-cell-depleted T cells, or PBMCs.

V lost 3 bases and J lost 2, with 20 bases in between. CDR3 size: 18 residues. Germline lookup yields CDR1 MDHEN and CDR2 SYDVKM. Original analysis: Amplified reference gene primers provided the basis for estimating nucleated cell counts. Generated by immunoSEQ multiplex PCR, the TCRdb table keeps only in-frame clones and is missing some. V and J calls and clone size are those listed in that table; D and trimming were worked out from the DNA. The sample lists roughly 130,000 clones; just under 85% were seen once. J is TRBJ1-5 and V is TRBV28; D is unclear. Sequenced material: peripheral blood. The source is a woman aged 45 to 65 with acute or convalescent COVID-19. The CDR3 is CASSFYYSTRTGNQPQHF. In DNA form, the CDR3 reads TGTGCCAGCAGTTTTTATTATTCGACTCGGACTGGCAATCAGCCCCAGCATTTT.